This T cell receptor (beta chain) originates from a study of shared clonotypes between healthy human individuals. CDR3 size: 15 residues. V lost 5 bases to trimming and J lost 3 bases; unmatched junction nucleotides: 8. The V gene's germline CDR1 is MNHEY and CDR2 SVGAGI. An approximately 200 ng quantity of DNA, 30,000 to 35,000 T cell genomes, went into the sorted-subset replicate PCRs. The data were produced by immunoSEQ multiplex PCR, yet TCRdb's version contains in-frame clones alone and is incomplete. The repertoire consists of 2 million to 2.5 million clones, with around 92% occurring once and the leading ten covering around 0.4%.

J is TRBJ2-5 and V is TRBV6-5; 8 bases align to TRBD1. Sequenced sample: naive CD4+ T cells from PBMCs. Subset here: CD45RA+ positively selected. The receptor was derived from a man younger than 30 in good health. Some clones in this sample may be carry-over from other donors' samples. The CDR3 bases are TGTGCCAGCAGTAATCCATGGACAGGGAAAGAGACCCAGTACTTC. Translation gives CASSNPWTGKETQYF.